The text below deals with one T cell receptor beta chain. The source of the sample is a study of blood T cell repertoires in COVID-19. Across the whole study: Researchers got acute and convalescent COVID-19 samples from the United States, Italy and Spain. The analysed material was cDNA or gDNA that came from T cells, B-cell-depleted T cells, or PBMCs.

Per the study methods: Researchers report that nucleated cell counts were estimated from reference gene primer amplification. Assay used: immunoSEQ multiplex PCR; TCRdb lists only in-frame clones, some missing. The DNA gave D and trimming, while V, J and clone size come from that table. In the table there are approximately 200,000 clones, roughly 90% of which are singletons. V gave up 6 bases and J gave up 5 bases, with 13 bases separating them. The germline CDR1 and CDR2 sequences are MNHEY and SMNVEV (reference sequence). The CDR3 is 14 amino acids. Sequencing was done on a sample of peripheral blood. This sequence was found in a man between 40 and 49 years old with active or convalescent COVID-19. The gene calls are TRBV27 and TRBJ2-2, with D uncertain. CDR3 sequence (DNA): TGTGCCAGCAGCAAGAACAGAATTACCGGGGAGCTGTTTTTT. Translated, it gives CASSKNRITGELFF.